Below, 20 T cell receptor beta chains from the same sample are listed, as sequenced in a study of response to subunit inactivated influenza vaccine. TCRdb reanalysed the RT-PCR reads using MiXCR and keeps one entry per CDR3 protein. The data contain over 750,000 distinct CDR3 sequences, 21% of them seen just once; the ten biggest clones take up 9.5% to 13%. Sequencing used PBMCs from blood, obtained roughly 5 days after vaccination. Every receptor here comes from a man aged 50 to 60 who received an inactivated influenza vaccine.

The rearrangement uses TRBV25-1 and TRBJ1-5; TRBD1 aligns across 9 bases. The CDR3 covers 15 residues. Per the germline V gene, CDR1 is MGHDK and CDR2 is SYGVNS. V shed 2 bases, J shed 5 bases, and the junction held 4 bases outside the gene matches. The CDR3 protein is CASSETRQGDQPQHF. In DNA form, the CDR3 reads TGTGCCAGCAGTGAAACGAGACAGGGGGATCAGCCCCAGCATTTT.

This clonotype was recorded many times. This chain joins TRBV7-2 and TRBJ2-7, with unresolved D. Germline CDR1 and CDR2: SGHTA and FQGNSA. The CDR3 runs 13 residues. V shed 2 bases and J shed 6 bases, with 11 bases lying between them. The CDR3 DNA reads TGTGCCAGCAGCTTATATCAGTTAGGCGAGCAGTACTTC. It yields the protein CASSLYQLGEQYF.

This clonotype showed up just a few times. The chain combines TRBV20-1 with TRBJ1-1, with 7 bases lining up with TRBD1. J was trimmed by 1 base and V by 6 bases; bases with no gene match: 17. Germline CDR1 DFQATT, CDR2 SNEGSKA (reference sequence). There are 17 residues in the CDR3. Written as DNA, the CDR3 is TGCAGTGCCGTCGACGAAGGGACAGTACAACGGAACACTGAAGCTTTCTTT. Translated: CSAVDEGTVQRNTEAFF.

J is TRBJ2-5 and V is TRBV9, with D possibly TRBD2 on 6 matching bases. Germline loops: CDR1 SGDLS, CDR2 YYNGEE. V was shortened by 4 bases and J by 7 bases, with 14 bases between the two germline ends. The CDR3 consists of 13 residues. The CDR3 coding sequence is TGTGCCAGCAGCCAGGGTATCGGGGGGACCCAGTACTTC. Its translation: CASSQGIGGTQYF.

This clonotype was seen a handful of times. The V gene is TRBV6-1, the J gene TRBJ1-2; a possible D gene is TRBD1 (6 bases). CDR1 is MNHNS and CDR2 is SASEGT in the germline V gene. The germline V and J ends were trimmed by 8 bases and 2 bases, with 15 bases remaining between them. The CDR3 loop spans 14 amino acids. The CDR3 DNA is TGTGCCAGCTATAAGGGACAACGAAACTATGGCTACACCTTC. Amino acid sequence: CASYKGQRNYGYTF.

The sample holds a few counts of this clonotype. V is TRBV11-2 and J is TRBJ1-2, with 7 bases matching TRBD1. Germline V gives CDR1 SGHAT, CDR2 FQNNGV. This CDR3 contains 15 residues. Trimming removed 0 bases from V and 4 bases from J; junction bases left unmatched: 5. The CDR3 DNA follows: TGTGCCAGCAGCTTAGATGGCAGGGGGATCTATGGCTACACCTTC. It yields the protein CASSLDGRGIYGYTF.

This clonotype appeared a few times. In nucleotides, the CDR3 is TGTGCCAGCAGCTTGGTTAGGGTGGGCACTGAAGCTTTCTTT. Amino acids: CASSLVRVGTEAFF. V usage is TRBV5-6 and J usage is TRBJ1-1; D call uncertain. The CDR3 runs 14 residues. Germline CDR1 SGHDT, CDR2 YYEEEE. V was cut by 0 bases and J by 4 bases, with 10 bases left in between.

This clonotype was found a few times. The CDR3 DNA reads as TGTGCCACCAGCAGCTCGGACAGGGCCCAAGAGACCCAGTACTTC. Amino acid sequence: CATSSSDRAQETQYF. The chain carries TRBV15 and TRBJ2-5, with TRBD1 matching 8 bases. Germline trimming cut 3 bases from V and 1 base from J; bases unmatched to any gene: 4. The germline gives CDR1 LNHNV, CDR2 YYDKDF (reference sequence). CDR3 size: 15 residues. Variable domain in full (rest from reference TRBV15 and TRBJ2-5): DAMVIQNPRYQVTQFGKPVTLSCSQTLNHNVMYWYQQKSSQAPKLLFHYYDKDFNNEADTPDNFQSRRPNTSFCFLDIRSPGLGDTAMYLCATSSSDRAQETQYFGPGTRLLVL.

This chain connects TRBV6-2 or TRBV6-3 to TRBJ2-7, with TRBD1 matching 9 bases. The CDR3 consists of 16 residues. The trim removed 6 bases at V and 4 bases at J, leaving 13 bases unmatched. Germline V CDR1 and CDR2: MNHEY, SVGEGT. This CDR3 reads CASRRASSGQGYEQYF. CDR3 nucleotides: TGTGCCAGCAGAAGAGCTTCGTCGGGACAGGGTTACGAGCAGTACTTC.

This clonotype was counted at least ten times. The rearrangement joins TRBV7-2 to TRBJ1-5; no firm D call. With 5 bases removed from V and 1 base from J, the gap between germline ends came to 3 bases. CDR3 length: 12 amino acids. Germline CDR1 SGHTA, CDR2 FQGNSA. CDR3 amino acids: CASSGSNQPQHF. In nucleotides, the CDR3 is TGTGCCAGCAGCGGGAGCAATCAGCCCCAGCATTTT. Variable domain in full (rest from reference TRBV7-2 and TRBJ1-5): GAGVSQSPSNKVTEKGKDVELRCDPISGHTALYWYRQSLGQGLEFLIYFQGNSAPDKSGLPSDRFSAERTGGSVSTLTIQRTQQEDSAVYLCASSGSNQPQHFGDGTRLSIL.

The rearrangement uses TRBV5-1 and TRBJ2-6; D is possibly TRBD2 (5 bases). The V end lost 0 bases, the J end lost 6 bases, and 13 bases lay between the germline ends. The CDR3 has 16 amino acids. The germline V gene has CDR1 SGHRS and CDR2 YFSETQ. The CDR3 reads CASSLAGSSKANVLTF. The CDR3 DNA is TGCGCCAGCAGCTTGGCGGGGAGTTCCAAGGCCAACGTCCTGACTTTC.

This clonotype was picked up many times. The chain couples TRBV24-1 to TRBJ2-3; TRBD2 matches at 7 bases. With V trimmed by 4 bases and J by 3 bases, 6 bases remained unmatched. This CDR3 has 15 residues. Germline V gene sequence: CDR1 KGHDR, CDR2 SFDVKD. For the CDR3, the DNA is TGTGCCACCAGTGACCCCGGGACTATAACAGATACGCAGTATTTT. Translated, it gives CATSDPGTITDTQYF.

The chain employs TRBV12-3 or TRBV12-4 and TRBJ2-2, with D possibly matching TRBD2 (5 bases). The CDR3 has 15 amino acids. Trimming stripped 2 bases from V and 1 base from J, with 8 bases between. CDR3 coding DNA: TGTGCCAGCAGTTTAAGCGCGGGGAACACCGGGGAGCTGTTTTTT. Amino acids: CASSLSAGNTGELFF.

This clonotype has just one count. This rearrangement joins TRBV10-3 to TRBJ2-3; D not certain. The ends were cut back, 11 bases at V and 0 bases at J, with 6 bases in the middle. CDR1 is ENHRY, CDR2 SYGVKD, per germline. CDR3 length: 11 amino acids. CDR3 nucleotides: TGTGCCGCTTCAAGCACAGATACGCAGTATTTT. Its protein product is CAASSTDTQYF.

V is TRBV29-1 and J is TRBJ2-3; D tentatively fits TRBD1 or TRBD2 (5 bases each). Trimming cost V 6 bases and J 4 bases, with 17 bases left between them. The CDR3 is 14 residues long. Germline V gene data show CDR1 as SQVTM and CDR2 as ANQGSEA. CDR3: CSVLNGTRADTQYF. The CDR3 nucleotides are TGCAGCGTCCTTAACGGGACCAGGGCAGATACGCAGTATTTT.

The CDR3 loop reads CASSRRRGRADTQYF. The CDR3 bases are TGTGCCAGCAGCCGGCGGCGCGGGAGAGCAGATACGCAGTATTTT. V usage is TRBV7-2 and J usage is TRBJ2-3, with 7 bases lining up with TRBD2. Trimming at V came to 5 bases and at J to 4 bases, leaving 9 bases not matched to a gene. The CDR3 totals 15 residues. Germline V gene data show CDR1 as SGHTA and CDR2 as FQGNSA.

This clonotype was detected only a few times. The J gene is TRBJ2-7, the V gene TRBV28, with no clear D. The CDR3 runs 12 residues. From germline, CDR1 is MDHEN and CDR2 SYDVKM. Trimming shortened V by 5 bases and J by 5 bases, and 10 bases separated the two germline ends. The CDR3 spells CASSPPLHEQYF. The CDR3 DNA sequence: TGTGCCAGCAGTCCTCCCCTCCACGAGCAGTACTTC.

CDR3 region: CASSLVRQGQYF. In DNA, the CDR3 is TGTGCCAGCAGCTTAGTTCGGCAGGGTCAGTACTTC. The gene calls are TRBV11-2 and TRBJ2-4; TRBD1 might be the D (5 bases). The CDR3 covers 12 residues. The V and J ends lost 1 base and 12 bases respectively, with 10 bases between them. Germline V CDR1 and CDR2: SGHAT, FQNNGV.

The chain has TRBV5-5 and TRBJ2-3, with no clear D. V was shortened by 0 bases and J by 6 bases, with 17 bases between the two germline ends. This CDR3 contains 16 residues. The germline V gene encodes CDR1 SGHKS and CDR2 YYEKEE (reference sequence). The CDR3 is CASSLGRGIGADTQYF. CDR3 nucleotides: TGTGCCAGCAGCTTGGGTCGCGGTATTGGCGCCGATACGCAGTATTTT.

This clonotype was seen repeatedly, ten times or more. The CDR3 nucleotides read TGTGCCAGCAGCTTTTTTGGTAGCGGGAGGCTGAGCTCCTACAATGAGCAGTTCTTC. Its translation is CASSFFGSGRLSSYNEQFF. The chain couples TRBV11-2 to TRBJ2-1, with 10 bases that match TRBD2. Germline V gene data show CDR1 as SGHAT and CDR2 as FQNNGV. The CDR3 has 19 residues. The J segment lost 0 bases and the V segment lost 3 bases, leaving 11 bases of the junction unmatched.